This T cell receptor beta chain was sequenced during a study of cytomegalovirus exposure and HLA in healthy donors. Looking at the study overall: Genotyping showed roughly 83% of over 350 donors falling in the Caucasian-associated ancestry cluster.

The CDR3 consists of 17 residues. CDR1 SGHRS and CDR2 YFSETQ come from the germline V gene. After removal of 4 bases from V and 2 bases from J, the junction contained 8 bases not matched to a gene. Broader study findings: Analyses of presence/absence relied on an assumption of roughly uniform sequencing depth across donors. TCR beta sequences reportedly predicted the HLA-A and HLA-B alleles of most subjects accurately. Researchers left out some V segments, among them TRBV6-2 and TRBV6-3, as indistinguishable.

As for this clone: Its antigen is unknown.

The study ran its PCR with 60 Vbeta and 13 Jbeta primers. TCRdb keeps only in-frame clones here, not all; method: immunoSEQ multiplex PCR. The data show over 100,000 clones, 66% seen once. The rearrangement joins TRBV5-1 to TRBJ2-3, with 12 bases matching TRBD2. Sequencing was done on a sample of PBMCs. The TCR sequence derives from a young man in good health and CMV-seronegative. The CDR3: CASSRLAGGPSTDTQYF. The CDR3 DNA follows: TGCGCCAGCAGCCGTCTAGCGGGGGGGCCGTCCACAGATACGCAGTATTTT.